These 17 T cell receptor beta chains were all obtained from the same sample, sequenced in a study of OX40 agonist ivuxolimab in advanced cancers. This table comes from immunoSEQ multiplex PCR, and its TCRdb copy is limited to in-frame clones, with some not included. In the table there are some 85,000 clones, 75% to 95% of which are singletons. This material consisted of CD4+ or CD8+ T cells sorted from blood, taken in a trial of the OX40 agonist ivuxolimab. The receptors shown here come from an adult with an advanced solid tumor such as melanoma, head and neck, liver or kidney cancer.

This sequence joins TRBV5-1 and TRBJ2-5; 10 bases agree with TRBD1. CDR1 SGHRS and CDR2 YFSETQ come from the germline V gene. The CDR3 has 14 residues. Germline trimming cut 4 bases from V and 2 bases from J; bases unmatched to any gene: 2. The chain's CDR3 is CASSPGQGQETQYF. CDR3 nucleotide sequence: TGCGCCAGCAGCCCGGGACAGGGGCAAGAGACCCAGTACTTC. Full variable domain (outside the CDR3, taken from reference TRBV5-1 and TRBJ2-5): KAGVTQTPRYLIKTRGQQVTLSCSPISGHRSVSWYQQTPGQGLQFLFEYFSETQRNKGNFPGRFSGRQFSNSRSEMNVSTLELGDSALYLCASSPGQGQETQYFGPGTRLLVL.

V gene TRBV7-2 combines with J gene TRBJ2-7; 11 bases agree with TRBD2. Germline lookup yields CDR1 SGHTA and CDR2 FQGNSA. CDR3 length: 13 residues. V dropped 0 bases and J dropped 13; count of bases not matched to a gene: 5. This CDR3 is CASSLASGRALYF. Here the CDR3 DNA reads TGTGCCAGCAGCTTAGCTAGCGGGAGGGCCCTCTACTTC. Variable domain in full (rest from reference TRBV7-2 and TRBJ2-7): GAGVSQSPSNKVTEKGKDVELRCDPISGHTALYWYRQSLGQGLEFLIYFQGNSAPDKSGLPSDRFSAERTGGSVSTLTIQRTQQEDSAVYLCASSLASGRALYFGPGTRLTVT.

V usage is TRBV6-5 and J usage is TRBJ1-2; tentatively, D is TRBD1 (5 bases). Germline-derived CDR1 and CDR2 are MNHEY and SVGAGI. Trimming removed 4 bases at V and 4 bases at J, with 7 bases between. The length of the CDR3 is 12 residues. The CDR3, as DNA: TGTGCCAGCAGTTCGGGGGGCTATGGCTACACCTTC. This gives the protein CASSSGGYGYTF.

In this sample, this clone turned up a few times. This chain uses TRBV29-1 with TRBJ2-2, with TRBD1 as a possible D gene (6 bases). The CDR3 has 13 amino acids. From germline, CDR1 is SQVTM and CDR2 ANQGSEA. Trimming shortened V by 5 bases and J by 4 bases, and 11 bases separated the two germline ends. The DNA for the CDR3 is TGCAGCGTTTCAGGGGTGGGCACCGGGGAGCTGTTTTTT. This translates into CSVSGVGTGELFF.

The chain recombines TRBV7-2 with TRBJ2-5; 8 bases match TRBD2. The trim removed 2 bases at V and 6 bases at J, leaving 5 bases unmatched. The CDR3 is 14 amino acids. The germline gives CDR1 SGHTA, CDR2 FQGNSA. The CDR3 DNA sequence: TGTGCCAGCAGCTTAAAGGTTAGCGGGAAGACCCAGTACTTC. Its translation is CASSLKVSGKTQYF.

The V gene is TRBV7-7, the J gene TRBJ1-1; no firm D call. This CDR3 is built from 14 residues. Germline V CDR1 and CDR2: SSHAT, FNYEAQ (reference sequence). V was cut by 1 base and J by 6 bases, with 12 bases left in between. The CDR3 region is CASSLVGVGAEAFF. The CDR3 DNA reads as TGTGCCAGCAGCTTAGTCGGGGTTGGCGCTGAAGCTTTCTTT.

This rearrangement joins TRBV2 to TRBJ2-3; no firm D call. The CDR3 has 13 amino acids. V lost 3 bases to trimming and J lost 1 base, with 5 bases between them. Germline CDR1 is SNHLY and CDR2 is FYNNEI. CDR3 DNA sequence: TGTGCCAGCAGTGACGTTGGCACAGATACGCAGTATTTT. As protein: CASSDVGTDTQYF. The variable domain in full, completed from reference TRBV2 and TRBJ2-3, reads EPEVTQTPSHQVTQMGQEVILRCVPISNHLYFYWYRQILGQKVEFLVSFYNNEISEKSEIFDDQFSVERPDGSNFTLKIRSTKLEDSAMYFCASSDVGTDTQYFGPGTRLTVL.

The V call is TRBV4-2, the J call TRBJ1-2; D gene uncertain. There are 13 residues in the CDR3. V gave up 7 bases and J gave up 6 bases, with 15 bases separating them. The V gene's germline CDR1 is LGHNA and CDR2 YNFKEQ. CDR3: CASKAGPLDGYTF. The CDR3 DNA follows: TGTGCCAGCAAGGCAGGTCCCCTCGATGGCTACACCTTC.

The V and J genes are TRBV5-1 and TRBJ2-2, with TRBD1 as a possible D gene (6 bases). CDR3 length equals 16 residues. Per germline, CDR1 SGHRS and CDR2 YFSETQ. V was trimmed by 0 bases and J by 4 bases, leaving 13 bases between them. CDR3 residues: CASSLDSGVSTGELFF. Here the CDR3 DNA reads TGCGCCAGCAGCTTGGACTCAGGGGTTAGCACCGGGGAGCTGTTTTTT.

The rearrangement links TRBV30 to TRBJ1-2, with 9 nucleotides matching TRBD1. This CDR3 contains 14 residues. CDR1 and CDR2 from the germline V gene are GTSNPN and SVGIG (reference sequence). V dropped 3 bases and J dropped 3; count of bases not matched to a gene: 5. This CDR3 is CAWSGTGWYYGYTF. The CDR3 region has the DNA TGTGCCTGGAGCGGGACAGGGTGGTACTATGGCTACACCTTC.

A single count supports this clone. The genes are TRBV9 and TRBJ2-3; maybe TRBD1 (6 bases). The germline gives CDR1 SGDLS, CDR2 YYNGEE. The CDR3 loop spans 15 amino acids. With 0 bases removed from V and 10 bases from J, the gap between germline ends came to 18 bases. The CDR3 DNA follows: TGTGCCAGCAGCGTAGGCATAGGACAGATACGATCGCAGTATTTT. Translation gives CASSVGIGQIRSQYF. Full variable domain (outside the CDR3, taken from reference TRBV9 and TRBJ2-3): DSGVTQTPKHLITATGQRVTLRCSPRSGDLSVYWYQQSLDQGLQFLIQYYNGEERAKGNILERFSAQQFPDLHSELNLSSLELGDSALYFCASSVGIGQIRSQYFGPGTRLTVL.

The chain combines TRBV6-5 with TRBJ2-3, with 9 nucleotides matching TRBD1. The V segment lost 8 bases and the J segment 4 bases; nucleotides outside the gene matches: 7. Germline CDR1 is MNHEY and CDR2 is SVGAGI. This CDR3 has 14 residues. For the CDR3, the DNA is TGTGCCAGCCGAACAGGGGGCGGGTCAGATACGCAGTATTTT. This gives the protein CASRTGGGSDTQYF.

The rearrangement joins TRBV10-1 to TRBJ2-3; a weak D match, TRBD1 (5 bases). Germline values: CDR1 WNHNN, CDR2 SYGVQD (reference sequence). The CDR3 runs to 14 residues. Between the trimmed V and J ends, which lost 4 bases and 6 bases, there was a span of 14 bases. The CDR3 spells CASSGNGAVDTQYF. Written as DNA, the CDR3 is TGCGCCAGCAGTGGAAATGGGGCAGTGGATACGCAGTATTTT.

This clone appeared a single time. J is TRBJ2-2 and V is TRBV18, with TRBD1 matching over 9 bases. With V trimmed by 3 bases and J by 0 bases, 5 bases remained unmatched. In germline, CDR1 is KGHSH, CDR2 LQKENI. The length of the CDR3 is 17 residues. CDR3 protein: CASSPFRTGANTGELFF. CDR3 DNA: TGTGCCAGCTCACCTTTTCGGACAGGGGCGAACACCGGGGAGCTGTTTTTT.

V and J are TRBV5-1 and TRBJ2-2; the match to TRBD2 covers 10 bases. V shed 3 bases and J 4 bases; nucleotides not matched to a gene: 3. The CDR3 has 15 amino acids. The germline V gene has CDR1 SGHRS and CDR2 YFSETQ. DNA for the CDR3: TGCGCCAGCAGCTCCGCTAGCGGGAGCACCGGGGAGCTGTTTTTT. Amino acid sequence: CASSSASGSTGELFF.

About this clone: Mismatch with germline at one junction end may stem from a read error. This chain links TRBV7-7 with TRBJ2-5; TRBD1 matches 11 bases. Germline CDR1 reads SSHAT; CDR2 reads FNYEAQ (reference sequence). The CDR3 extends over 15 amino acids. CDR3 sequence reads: CASSLGQGAGETQYF. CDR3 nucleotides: TGTGCTAGCAGCTTAGGACAGGGGGCTGGAGAGACCCAGTACTTC. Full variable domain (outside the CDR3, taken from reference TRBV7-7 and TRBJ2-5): GAGVSQSPRYKVTKRGQDVTLRCDPISSHATLYWYQQALGQGPEFLTYFNYEAQPDKSGLPSDRFSAERPEGSISTLTIQRTEQRDSAMYRCASSLGQGAGETQYFGPGTRLLVL.

The CDR3 nucleotides read TGCGCCAGCAGCCGCCGGTTTCTAGGACAGGACGAGCAGTACTTC. Encoded protein: CASSRRFLGQDEQYF. V gene TRBV5-1 combines with J gene TRBJ2-7; TRBD1 matches 7 bases. The J segment lost 5 bases and the V segment lost 4 bases, leaving 12 bases of the junction unmatched. The CDR3 sequence is 15 residues long. From germline, CDR1 is SGHRS and CDR2 YFSETQ.